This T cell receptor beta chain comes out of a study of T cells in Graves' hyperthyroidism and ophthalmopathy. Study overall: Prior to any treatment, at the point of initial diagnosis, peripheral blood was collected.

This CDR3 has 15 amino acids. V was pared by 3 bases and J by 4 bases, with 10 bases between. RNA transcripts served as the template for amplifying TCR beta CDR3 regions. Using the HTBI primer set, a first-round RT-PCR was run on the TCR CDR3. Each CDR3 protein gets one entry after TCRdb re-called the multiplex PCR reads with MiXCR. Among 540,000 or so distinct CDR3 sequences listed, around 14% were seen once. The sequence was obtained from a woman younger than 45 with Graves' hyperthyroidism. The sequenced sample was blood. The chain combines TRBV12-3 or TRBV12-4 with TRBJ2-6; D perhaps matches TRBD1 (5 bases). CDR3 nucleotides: TGTGCCAGCAGTTTCAGGGTTGGCGGGGCCAACGTCCTGACTTTC. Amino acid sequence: CASSFRVGGANVLTF.